This T cell receptor beta chain was recovered during a study of blood T cell repertoires in COVID-19. Study at large: The study drew acute and convalescent COVID-19 samples from the United States, Italy and Spain. PBMCs, B-cell-depleted T cells, or T cells were the source of the cDNA or gDNA that made up the material.

Trimming removed 0 bases from V and 8 bases from J, with 22 bases in between. CDR1 is MGHRA and CDR2 is YSYEKL in the germline V gene. The CDR3 runs 17 residues. In the original workflow: Estimation of nucleated cell counts relied on the amplification of reference gene primers. Sequencing used immunoSEQ multiplex PCR; TCRdb keeps in-frame clones, though not all of them. V and J calls and clone size follow that table, whereas D and trimming were derived from the DNA. This sample yields about 62,000 clones, of which roughly 85% are seen a single time; under 1.5% belongs to the top ten. This rearrangement joins TRBV4-1 to TRBJ1-2; D perhaps matches TRBD1 (5 bases). This clonotype was sampled from an elderly woman with acute or convalescent COVID-19. Material for sequencing was peripheral blood. CDR3 region: CASSQEGRQWEEGGYTF. The CDR3 DNA reads TGCGCCAGCAGCCAAGAGGGGAGGCAGTGGGAGGAGGGGGGCTACACCTTC.